A single sample gave rise to the 3 T cell receptor beta chains below, sequenced in a study of CD8 T cells in ankylosing spondylitis (dated by TCRdb to the late 2010s). Libraries were constructed by 5' RACE. The reads were generated on an Illumina HiSeq 2500. Through fastp at Q25 and MiXCR, TCRdb rebuilt clones from the public reads, retaining in-frame beta chains. Identical CDR3 proteins give one entry, which carries the most common genes and DNA. The sample profile shows 200,000 or so distinct CDR3 sequences; roughly 25% of them were found once. The ten largest clones capture under 8% of the sample. Sample: blood, either unsorted or a sorted T cell fraction (not recorded which). Receptors were obtained from a male donor with ankylosing spondylitis or in good health (not recorded which).

CDR3 sequence: CASSGLGSGSYEQYF. The CDR3 DNA reads TGCGCCAGCAGCGGCCTAGGGAGCGGGAGCTACGAGCAGTACTTC. V is TRBV4-1 and J is TRBJ2-7; 8 bases are shared with TRBD2. CDR1 is MGHRA and CDR2 is YSYEKL in the germline V gene. V was clipped by 5 bases and J by 3 bases; unmatched bases: 9. This CDR3 comprises 15 residues.

The chain joins TRBV10-3 to TRBJ2-3; perhaps TRBD2 as D (7 bases). From germline, CDR1 is ENHRY and CDR2 SYGVKD. Trimming removed 1 base at V and 3 bases at J, with 11 bases between. This CDR3 spans 15 amino acids. The CDR3 DNA follows: TGTGCCATCAGTGAGTGGGGGGGCTTGACAGATACGCAGTATTTT. Amino acid sequence: CAISEWGGLTDTQYF.

This clonotype was detected ten times or more. The chain is built from TRBV4-1 and TRBJ2-2; TRBD1 might be the D (6 bases). Trimming removed 0 bases from V and 0 bases from J, with 11 bases in between. Germline assignment: CDR1 MGHRA and CDR2 YSYEKL. The CDR3 is 17 amino acids. Here the CDR3 reads CASSQDPRGSNTGELFF. The CDR3 DNA reads TGCGCCAGCAGCCAAGATCCCAGGGGCTCGAACACCGGGGAGCTGTTTTTT.